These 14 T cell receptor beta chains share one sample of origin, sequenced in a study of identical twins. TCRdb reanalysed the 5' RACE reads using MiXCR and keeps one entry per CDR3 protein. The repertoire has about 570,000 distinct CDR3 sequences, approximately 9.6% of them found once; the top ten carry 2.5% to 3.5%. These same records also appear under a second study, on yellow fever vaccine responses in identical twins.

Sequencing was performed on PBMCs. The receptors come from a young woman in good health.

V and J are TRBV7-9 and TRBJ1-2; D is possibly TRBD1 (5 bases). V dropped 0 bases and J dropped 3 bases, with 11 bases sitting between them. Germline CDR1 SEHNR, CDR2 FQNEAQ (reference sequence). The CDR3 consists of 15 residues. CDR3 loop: CASSLAGAAHYGYTF. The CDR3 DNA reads TGTGCCAGCAGCTTAGCAGGGGCCGCCCACTATGGCTACACCTTC.

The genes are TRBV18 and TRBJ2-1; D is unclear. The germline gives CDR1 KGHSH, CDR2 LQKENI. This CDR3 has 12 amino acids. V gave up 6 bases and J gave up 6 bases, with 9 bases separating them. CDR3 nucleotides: TGTGCCAGCTCCCCGACAACCAATGAGCAGTTCTTC. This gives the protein CASSPTTNEQFF.

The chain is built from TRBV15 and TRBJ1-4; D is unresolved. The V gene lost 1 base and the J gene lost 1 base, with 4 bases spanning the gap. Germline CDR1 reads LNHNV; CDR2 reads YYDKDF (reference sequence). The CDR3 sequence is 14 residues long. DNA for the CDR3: TGTGCCACCAGCAGAGGGGAAACTAATGAAAAACTGTTTTTT. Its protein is CATSRGETNEKLFF.

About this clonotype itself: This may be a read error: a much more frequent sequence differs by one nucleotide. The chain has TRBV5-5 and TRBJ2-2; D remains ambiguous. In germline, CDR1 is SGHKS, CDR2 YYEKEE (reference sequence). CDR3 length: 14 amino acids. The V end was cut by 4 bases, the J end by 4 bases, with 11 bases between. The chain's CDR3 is CASSVDEGTGELFF. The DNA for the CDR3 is TGTGCCAGCAGCGTCGACGAAGGCACCGGGGAGCTGTTTTTT. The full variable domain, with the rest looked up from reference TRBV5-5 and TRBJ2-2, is DAGVTQSPTHLIKTRGQQVTLRCSPISGHKSVSWYQQVLGQGPQFIFQYYEKEERGRGNFPDRFSARQFPNYSSELNVNALLLGDSALYLCASSVDEGTGELFFGEGSRLTVL.

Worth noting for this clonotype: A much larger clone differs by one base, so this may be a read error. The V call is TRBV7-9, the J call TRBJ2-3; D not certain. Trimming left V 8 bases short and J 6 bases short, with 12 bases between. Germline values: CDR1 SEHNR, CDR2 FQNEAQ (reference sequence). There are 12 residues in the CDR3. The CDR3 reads CASGRGGDTQYF. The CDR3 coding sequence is TGTGCCAGCGGCCGTGGTGGGGATACGCAGTATTTT.

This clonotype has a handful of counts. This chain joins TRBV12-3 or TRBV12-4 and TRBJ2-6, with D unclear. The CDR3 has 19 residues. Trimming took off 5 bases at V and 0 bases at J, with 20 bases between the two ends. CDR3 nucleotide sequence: TGTGCCAGCAGTGAGTGGACGCTAAGAACCCTCTCTGGGGCCAACGTCCTGACTTTC. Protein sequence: CASSEWTLRTLSGANVLTF.

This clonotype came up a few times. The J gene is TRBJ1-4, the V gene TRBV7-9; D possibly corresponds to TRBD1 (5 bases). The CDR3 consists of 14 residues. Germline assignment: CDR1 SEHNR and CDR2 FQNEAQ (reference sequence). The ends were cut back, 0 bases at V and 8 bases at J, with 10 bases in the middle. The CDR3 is CASSLAGGSEKLFF. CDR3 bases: TGTGCCAGCAGCTTAGCCGGGGGTTCGGAAAAACTGTTTTTT.

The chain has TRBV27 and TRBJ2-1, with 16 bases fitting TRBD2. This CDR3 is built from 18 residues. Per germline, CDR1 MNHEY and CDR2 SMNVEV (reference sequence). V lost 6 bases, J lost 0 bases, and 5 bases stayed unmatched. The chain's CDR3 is CASRPGLAGGSSYNEQFF. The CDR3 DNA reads TGTGCCAGCAGACCGGGACTAGCGGGAGGGAGCTCCTACAATGAGCAGTTCTTC.

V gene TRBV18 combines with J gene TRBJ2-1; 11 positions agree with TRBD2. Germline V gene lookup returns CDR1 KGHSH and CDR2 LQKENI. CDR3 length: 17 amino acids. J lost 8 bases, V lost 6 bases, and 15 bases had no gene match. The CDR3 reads CASSPGTSGPFWHEQFF. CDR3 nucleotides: TGTGCCAGCTCTCCCGGGACTAGCGGCCCTTTCTGGCATGAGCAGTTCTTC.

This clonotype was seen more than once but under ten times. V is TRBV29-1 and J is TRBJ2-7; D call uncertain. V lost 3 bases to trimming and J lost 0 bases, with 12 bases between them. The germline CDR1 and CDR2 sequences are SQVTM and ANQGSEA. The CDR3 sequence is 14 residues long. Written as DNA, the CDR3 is TGCAGCGTTGAGATCGGGCTGCACTCCTACGAGCAGTACTTC. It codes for CSVEIGLHSYEQYF.

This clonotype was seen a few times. CDR3 bases: TGTGCCAGCAGCCGTCGGGGTGGAAATTATGGCTACACCTTC. Its protein is CASSRRGGNYGYTF. V gene TRBV7-2 combines with J gene TRBJ1-2; D unresolved. The V gene lost 5 bases and the J gene lost 5 bases, with 15 bases spanning the gap. CDR1 is SGHTA, CDR2 FQGNSA, per germline. This CDR3 comprises 14 residues.

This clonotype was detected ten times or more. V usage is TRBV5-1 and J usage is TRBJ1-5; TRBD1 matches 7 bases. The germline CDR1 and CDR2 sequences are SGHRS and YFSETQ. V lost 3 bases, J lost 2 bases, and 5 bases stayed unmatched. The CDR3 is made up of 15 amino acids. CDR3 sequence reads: CASSYEGAGNQPQHF. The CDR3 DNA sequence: TGCGCCAGCAGCTATGAGGGGGCCGGCAATCAGCCCCAGCATTTT.

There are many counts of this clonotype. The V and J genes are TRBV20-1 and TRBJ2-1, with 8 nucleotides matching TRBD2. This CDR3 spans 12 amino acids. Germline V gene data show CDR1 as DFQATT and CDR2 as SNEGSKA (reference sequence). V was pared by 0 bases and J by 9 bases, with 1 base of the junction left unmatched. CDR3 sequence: CSARELAAEQFF. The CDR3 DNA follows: TGCAGTGCTAGAGAACTAGCGGCTGAGCAGTTCTTC.

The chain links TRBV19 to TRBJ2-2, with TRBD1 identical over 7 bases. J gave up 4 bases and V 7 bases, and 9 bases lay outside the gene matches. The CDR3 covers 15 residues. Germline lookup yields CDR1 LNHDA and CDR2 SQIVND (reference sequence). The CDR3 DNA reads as TGTGCCAGTAATCAGGGGGTAGCCTCCACCGGGGAGCTGTTTTTT. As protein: CASNQGVASTGELFF.